Presented here are 5 T cell receptor beta chains from one specimen sequenced in a study of blood T cell repertoires in COVID-19 (dated by TCRdb to the early 2020s). The receptor library was made with the immunoSEQ multiplex PCR assay. The table comes from immuneACCESS by way of TCRdb, which keeps in-frame sequences with V and J called. Part of the clones is missing from these tables; in studies checked, under half for an unresolved V gene and the rest for unknown reasons. This sample holds fewer than 200,000 clones; about four fifths were observed only once. The ten largest clones capture about 8% of the sample. The material sequenced was peripheral blood. All receptors derive from a woman aged 70-85 years with acute or convalescent COVID-19.

This clone was seen a handful of times. The chain has TRBV29-1 and TRBJ1-2; D might be TRBD1 (6 bases). V was trimmed by 5 bases and J by 6 bases, leaving 10 bases between them. The CDR3 loop spans 11 amino acids. Germline assignment: CDR1 SQVTM and CDR2 ANQGSEA. The DNA of the CDR3 is TGCAGCGTTCTACAGGGTGATGGCTACACCTTC. It yields the protein CSVLQGDGYTF. The whole variable domain, remainder taken from reference TRBV29-1 and TRBJ1-2, is SAVISQKPSRDICQRGTSLTIQCQVDSQVTMMFWYRQQPGQSLTLIATANQGSEATYESGFVIDKFPISRPNLTFSTLTVSNMSPEDSSIYLCSVLQGDGYTFGSGTRLTVV.

This clone occurred a few times. This chain connects TRBV4-1 to TRBJ1-2; D is uncertain. The CDR3 consists of 16 residues. Trimming cost V 0 bases and J 7 bases, with 18 bases left between them. Germline lookup yields CDR1 MGHRA and CDR2 YSYEKL. The CDR3 coding sequence is TGCGCCAGCAGCCAAGAGAGAGCATTAACCCCCACTGGCTACACCTTC. Translating it yields CASSQERALTPTGYTF.

V and J are TRBV15 and TRBJ2-3; TRBD1 matches at 7 bases. With 5 bases clipped from V and 2 bases from J, the junction kept 10 bases outside the gene matches. There are 16 residues in the CDR3. Germline assignment: CDR1 LNHNV and CDR2 YYDKDF (reference sequence). CDR3 sequence reads: CATSSRTGDITDTQYF. CDR3 coding DNA: TGTGCCACCAGCTCCCGGACAGGCGACATCACAGATACGCAGTATTTT.

J is TRBJ2-3 and V is TRBV4-3; maybe TRBD1 (6 bases). The length of the CDR3 is 14 residues. Germline CDR1 LGHNA, CDR2 YSLEER. The V gene lost 5 bases and the J gene lost 2 bases, with 11 bases spanning the gap. The CDR3 reads CASSMTGYTDTQYF. CDR3 nucleotide sequence: TGCGCCAGCAGCATGACAGGCTACACAGATACGCAGTATTTT.

This clone is deemed medium-sized. The chain links TRBV4-3 to TRBJ1-3; a possible D gene is TRBD1 (6 bases). CDR3 length equals 16 residues. CDR1 is LGHNA and CDR2 is YSLEER in the germline V gene. V lost 0 bases, J lost 2 bases, and 11 bases lay in between. The CDR3 loop reads CASSQDPTGTGNTIYF. The CDR3 DNA reads as TGCGCCAGCAGCCAAGACCCAACAGGGACTGGAAACACCATATATTTT.